This TCR beta chain came from a study of T cells in Graves' hyperthyroidism and ophthalmopathy (dated by TCRdb to the late 2010s). In the study overall: Peripheral blood samples were taken at initial diagnosis, before any treatment was given. To identify distinguishing TCR V-J signatures, a discovery cohort of 90 to 100 patients was used, comprising 43 with Graves' ophthalmopathy and 57 with stable Graves' hyperthyroidism. Prospective prediction of ophthalmopathy was tested in an independent validation cohort of some 19 hyperthyroidism patients and some 17 patients who later progressed to ophthalmopathy. For training and testing, the roughly 100 patients in the discovery cohort were randomly divided in a 7:3 ratio. In about 6 Graves' hyperthyroidism patients, the study also compared T-cell repertoires from thyroid tissue with T-cell repertoires from blood. After sampling, hyperthyroidism patients received methimazole starting at 30 mg daily, and ophthalmopathy patients received high-dose intravenous methylprednisolone. According to the paper, TCR Vbeta CDR3 sequencing was carried out on 135 peripheral blood samples, which came from fewer than 50 ophthalmopathy, roughly 75 hyperthyroidism and approximately 17 progressor patients. General findings and caveats noted by the study authors: Ophthalmopathy was separated from stable hyperthyroidism by a 13 V-J signature model, with about 88% sensitivity and 81% to 82% specificity obtained in cross-validation and 80%/75% obtained in testing. Sample size was not statistically predetermined, and investigators were not blinded to group allocation. In validation, progression to ophthalmopathy was predicted by the model with almost 71% sensitivity and about 72% specificity, a median of around 5.9 months before onset. Blood samples also contained most of the expanded thyroid clonotypes (frequency above 0.001), which suggests that blood repertoires may reflect thyroid immune responses.

Amplification of TCR beta CDR3 regions was carried out from RNA transcripts. The first round of RT-PCR for the TCR CDR3 was performed with the HTBI primer set and the Qiagen OneStep RT-PCR kit. A second multiplex PCR round built the libraries, followed by size selection and purification. The libraries were sequenced on an Illumina HiSeq2000 using paired-end 100 bp reads. Under the source paper's analysis protocol: SOAPnuke was used to process the raw data, removing reads that contained adapters or uncalled bases, had a mean Phred below 15, or lacked an exact match to the constant primer or identifier. COPE v1.2.5 was used to merge the high-quality paired reads, and each unique nucleotide sequence was defined as a clonotype. MiTCR v1.1 was used to align the clonotypes against IMGT TRBV, TRBD and TRBJ reference segments. Only V-J combinations with frequency above 0.0001, covering 99% to 99.2% of repertoires, were analysed. The TCS score was defined as the ratio of F50 (clonal expansion) to E x V (chaos), calculated using BLOSUM62-based TCRdist between CDR3 peptides within each V-J. Welch's t-statistics and random forest reduced fewer than 550 V-J features to roughly 13, which were used in a naive Bayes classifier (R e1071). The public reads were reanalyzed by TCRdb: fastp trimming at Q25, MiXCR alignment, in-frame beta chains only. Rows matching on CDR3 protein sequence are summarized as one entry with the most common DNA and genes. What appears here as the V and J calls and clone size reflects TCRdb's work, not the paper's. This sample holds 620,000 or so distinct CDR3 sequences; roughly 15% were observed only once. The top ten clonotypes cover around 13% of the sample.

Concerning this clonotype itself: Its antigen remains unidentified. The record has no base qualities; no much larger clone is one base away.

In the ophthalmopathy patients, disease was moderately to severely active, with a Clinical Activity Score of 3 or more, a NOSPECS grade of 4 or more, and a duration of less than 3 months. Patients with uncontrolled infections, other autoimmune diseases, pregnancy or lactation were excluded. Diagnoses relied on clinical symptoms, serum thyroxine and TRAb, thyroid ultrasound and orbital computed tomography. PBMCs were separated from around 9.1 ml of fresh peripheral blood using Ficoll-Paque density gradient centrifugation. Total RNA was extracted with Trizol reagent, and quality was checked on an Agilent 2100 Bioanalyzer. This clonotype originated in a woman in her 50s with Graves' ophthalmopathy. The sequenced material came from blood.

The CDR3 region has the sequence CASSESNTGELFF. The DNA reads as follows: TGTGCCAGCAGTGAATCGAACACCGGGGAGCTGTTTTTT. The sequence is built from TRBV6-4 and TRBJ2-2; no D gene is confidently identified. The cysteine opens and the phenylalanine closes a CDR3 of 13 amino acids. Only the CDR3 DNA is retained, 39 bases long and in frame from the first base. Reading the germline V gene gives CDR1 MRHNA and CDR2 SNTAGT. V is clipped by 3 bases and J by 0 bases, and the sequence between their germline boundaries is 2 bases long.